The clone carrying this T cell receptor (beta chain) was counted many times. Its target is not known. This record comes from a study of CD8+CD57+ T cells in acquired aplastic anemia. Looking at the study overall: Sorted CD4+ plus CD8+ cells gave DNA averaging roughly 3.2 ug. Findings and limits, study-wide: Patients and controls had CD8+ Simpson's diversity values that were not significantly distinct. It was found that almost 30 CD8+ CDR3 sequences were shared between patients and controls.

Both TCR beta VDJ combination and CDR3 sequence profiling were carried out. Genomic DNA was the template for this profiling. TCRdb independently ran MiXCR on the reads; one entry per CDR3 protein. The sample yields 190,000 or so distinct CDR3 sequences, less than 60% seen once. All patients picked for sequencing had shown, by flow cytometry, an expansion of CD8+CD57+ cells. Severe acquired aplastic anemia affected all patients. This CDR3 comprises 17 residues. After removal of 4 bases from V and 5 bases from J, the junction contained 12 bases not matched to a gene. CDR1 and CDR2 from the germline V gene are SGHTA and FQGNSA.

Sequenced material: sorted CD4+, CD8+, or CD8+CD57+ T cells (not recorded which) from PBMCs. The receptor was derived from a human donor with aplastic anemia. This rearrangement joins TRBV7-2 to TRBJ2-5, with 11 bases fitting TRBD2. CDR3 sequence: CASSSPPSGRFQETQYF. CDR3 coding DNA: TGTGCCAGCAGCTCACCGCCTAGCGGGAGGTTCCAGGAGACCCAGTACTTC.